This T cell receptor beta chain was sequenced for a study of Ad26.COV2.S vaccination and SARS-CoV-2 variants. The CDR3 extends over 14 amino acids. V shed 4 bases and J shed 3 bases, with 13 bases lying between them. Germline CDR1 and CDR2: SGHDT and YYEEEE. Method: immunoSEQ multiplex PCR; TCRdb's copy keeps in-frame clones and lacks some. There are 300,000 to 500,000 clones in the sample; more than 85% occur only once, and 3% to 3.5% lies in the top ten. The treatment here: roughly 20 received Ad26.COV2.S at low or high dose, single or two shots; roughly 5 received placebo; per-sample allocation not given. It was on day 63 after the first vaccine or placebo injection that samples were taken. With respect to this clone: Its antigen remains unidentified.

Study-wide findings and caveats: Substantial post-vaccination breadth of spike-specific CD8+ and CD4+ T cell responses was reported.

The source material was peripheral blood, sampled in a trial of Ad26.COV2.S vaccine versus placebo. The TCR sequence derives from a person between 18 and 60 years old who received the Ad26.COV2.S COVID-19 vaccine or a placebo. The rearrangement links TRBV5-6 to TRBJ1-2; tentative D call: TRBD1 (5 bases). CDR3 nucleotide sequence: TGTGCCAGCAGCGGAACCGGGACGTACTATGGCTACACCTTC. Its protein product is CASSGTGTYYGYTF. Supplemented by reference TRBV5-6 and TRBJ1-2, the full variable domain reads DAGVTQSPTHLIKTRGQQVTLRCSPKSGHDTVSWYQQALGQGPQFIFQYYEEEERQRGNFPDRFSGHQFPNYSSELNVNALLLGDSALYLCASSGTGTYYGYTFGSGTRLTVV.